Below, 31 T cell receptor beta chains from the same sample are listed, as sequenced in a study of OX40 agonist ivuxolimab in advanced cancers. Clones were sequenced by immunoSEQ multiplex PCR, and TCRdb holds only the in-frame ones, with some missing. The data hold more than 45,000 clones, with approximately 84% observed a single time. This sample comprised CD4+ or CD8+ T cells sorted from blood, obtained in a trial of the OX40 agonist ivuxolimab. Source of these receptors: an adult with an advanced solid tumor such as melanoma, head and neck, liver or kidney cancer.

The chain employs TRBV6-5 and TRBJ2-5; no reliable D call. The CDR3 totals 12 residues. Germline V gene lookup returns CDR1 MNHEY and CDR2 SVGAGI. Trimming removed 4 bases at V and 5 bases at J, with 8 bases between. The CDR3 DNA is TGTGCCAGCAGTTCCCTTGGGGAGACCCAGTACTTC. This sequence encodes CASSSLGETQYF.

CDR3 sequence (DNA): TGTGCCAGCAGCTGGACTAGAACCGGGGAGCTGTTTTTT. Translating it yields CASSWTRTGELFF. The chain couples TRBV7-9 to TRBJ2-2; 7 bases fit TRBD2. The CDR3 length is 13 residues. Losses at the gene ends were 4 bases for V and 5 bases for J; bases not matched to a gene: 1. The V gene's germline CDR1 is SEHNR and CDR2 FQNEAQ (reference sequence). Together with reference TRBV7-9 and TRBJ2-2, the CDR3 gives the full variable domain: DTGVSQNPRHKITKRGQNVTFRCDPISEHNRLYWYRQTLGQGPEFLTYFQNEAQLEKSRLLSDRFSAERPKGSFSTLEIQRTEQGDSAMYLCASSWTRTGELFFGEGSRLTVL.

Note on this clone: Other nucleotide sequences in the sample specify the same CDR3. CDR3 nucleotides: TGTGCCAGCAGCTCCGACCCGGGCTCCTACGAGCAGTACTTC. Protein: CASSSDPGSYEQYF. J is TRBJ2-7 and V is TRBV11-2; D is ambiguous. This CDR3 has 14 amino acids. V was pared by 4 bases and J by 0 bases, with 10 bases between. Germline CDR1 SGHAT, CDR2 FQNNGV.

The sample holds one count of this clone. In DNA, the CDR3 is TGTGCCAGCAGCTTAGCAGTGATCGCGAACACCGGGGAGCTGTTTTTT. It codes for CASSLAVIANTGELFF. The rearrangement joins TRBV7-9 to TRBJ2-2; unclear D gene. The CDR3 extends over 16 amino acids. The V end lost 0 bases, the J end lost 0 bases, and 8 bases lay between the germline ends. Germline V CDR1 and CDR2: SEHNR, FQNEAQ (reference sequence).

The J gene is TRBJ2-5, the V gene TRBV19, with TRBD1 matching 10 bases. The V gene end was trimmed by 8 bases and the J gene end by 4 bases; junction bases not matched to a gene: 4. The CDR3 has 13 residues. Per the germline V gene, CDR1 is LNHDA and CDR2 is SQIVND (reference sequence). This CDR3 is CASGDRGRETQYF. The CDR3 region has the DNA TGTGCCAGTGGCGACAGGGGGCGAGAGACCCAGTACTTC.

V usage is TRBV15 and J usage is TRBJ2-7; D remains unclear. Trimming removed 0 bases at V and 6 bases at J, with 12 bases between. CDR1 is LNHNV and CDR2 is YYDKDF in the germline V gene (reference sequence). This CDR3 comprises 14 residues. The CDR3 nucleotides read TGTGCCACCAGCAGAGATCCAAGGTCTGGCGAGCAGTACTTC. It codes for CATSRDPRSGEQYF.

This rearrangement joins TRBV15 to TRBJ2-5, with D perhaps matching TRBD2 (6 bases). The CDR3 is made up of 15 amino acids. V lost 1 base and J 9 bases, leaving 18 bases between the germline ends. Germline CDR1 LNHNV, CDR2 YYDKDF (reference sequence). CDR3 DNA: TGTGCCACCAGCAGAGGGTTGGAGGGCGTGATGTCCCAGTACTTC. Translated: CATSRGLEGVMSQYF.

The chain couples TRBV30 to TRBJ2-7; no firm D call. This CDR3 spans 12 amino acids. Trimming took 2 bases from V and 2 from J, leaving 7 bases between them. Per the germline V gene, CDR1 is GTSNPN and CDR2 is SVGIG (reference sequence). CDR3 in amino acids: CAWSIRTYEQYF. The CDR3 bases are TGTGCCTGGAGTATCAGGACCTACGAGCAGTACTTC.

CDR3 DNA: TGCGCCAGCAGCCAGGGCAACAAAAATGAAAAACTGTTTTTT. Residues: CASSQGNKNEKLFF. The chain is built from TRBV4-1 and TRBJ1-4; the D is unclear. The CDR3 is made up of 14 amino acids. V lost 3 bases and J 5 bases, leaving 10 bases between the germline ends. Germline V lookup: CDR1 MGHRA, CDR2 YSYEKL.

This clone came up once. The rearrangement joins TRBV6-5 to TRBJ2-3; the match to TRBD2 covers 8 bases. CDR3 length: 14 residues. Looked up from germline, CDR1 is MNHEY and CDR2 is SVGAGI. V was pared by 3 bases and J by 5 bases, with 4 bases of the junction left unmatched. The CDR3 DNA reads TGTGCCAGCAGTTATACCAGCGGGAGAGATACGCAGTATTTT. It codes for CASSYTSGRDTQYF.

This clone was found once. The chain couples TRBV21-1 to TRBJ1-1. TRBV21-1 is labeled a pseudogene. The CDR3 runs to 15 residues. DNA of the CDR3: TGTGCCAGCAGCAAAGAGGAGGGCGGAGACACTGAAGCTTTCTTT. This encodes CASSKEEGGDTEAFF.

The CDR3 DNA sequence: TGTGCCAGCAGCTGGGGGACAGGGGTTCGAAGGGAGACCCAGTACTTC. Encoded protein: CASSWGTGVRRETQYF. The chain has TRBV5-4 and TRBJ2-5, with TRBD1 identical over 10 bases. J lost 5 bases, V lost 3 bases, and 10 bases had no gene match. Germline V gives CDR1 SGHNT, CDR2 YYREEE (reference sequence). This CDR3 contains 16 residues.

The chain recombines TRBV5-1 with TRBJ2-6; TRBD2 matches 7 bases. The germline gives CDR1 SGHRS, CDR2 YFSETQ. The CDR3 is made up of 15 amino acids. Losses at the gene ends were 5 bases for V and 0 bases for J; bases not matched to a gene: 2. The CDR3 nucleotides are TGCGCCAGCAGGGGCGGGGGCTCTGGGGCCAACGTCCTGACTTTC. Translated, it gives CASRGGGSGANVLTF.

The V gene is TRBV4-3, the J gene TRBJ1-6, with D tentatively TRBD1 (6 bases). Trimming removed 0 bases from V and 8 bases from J, with 11 bases in between. The germline CDR1 and CDR2 sequences are LGHNA and YSLEER. CDR3 length: 15 amino acids. The CDR3 bases are TGCGCCAGCAGCCAAGAAGGAGGGGGGTATTCACCCCTCCACTTT. It yields the protein CASSQEGGGYSPLHF.

CDR3 bases: TGTGCCAGCAGCTTAATAGATAGCAATCAGCCCCAGCATTTT. Its translation: CASSLIDSNQPQHF. V usage is TRBV7-8 and J usage is TRBJ1-5; D is unresolved. Trimming left V 2 bases short and J 0 bases short, with 5 bases between. The CDR3 totals 14 residues. Germline V lookup: CDR1 SGHVS, CDR2 FQNEAQ.

The chain employs TRBV5-1 and TRBJ2-6, with TRBD1 as a possible D gene (6 bases). Germline CDR1 is SGHRS and CDR2 is YFSETQ. V was pared by 3 bases and J by 0 bases, with 13 bases between. The CDR3 spans 17 residues. CDR3 region: CASSSAGAHSGANVLTF. In DNA form, the CDR3 reads TGCGCCAGCAGCTCCGCAGGGGCTCACTCTGGGGCCAACGTCCTGACTTTC.

This sequence joins TRBV10-2 and TRBJ1-2; D remains unclear. Germline-derived CDR1 and CDR2 are WSHSY and SAAADI. V gave up 5 bases and J gave up 7 bases, with 14 bases separating them. This CDR3 spans 13 amino acids. DNA of the CDR3: TGCGCCAGCAGTTGGACTTTTGCGGGTGGCTACACCTTC. Amino acids: CASSWTFAGGYTF.

This chain connects TRBV7-8 to TRBJ2-1; no firm D call. Germline V CDR1 and CDR2: SGHVS, FQNEAQ. The length of the CDR3 is 15 residues. V lost 5 bases and J 0 bases, leaving 11 bases between the germline ends. The CDR3 DNA reads TGTGCCAGCAGCGTTAGAGGTATCTCCTACAATGAGCAGTTCTTC. It is translated as CASSVRGISYNEQFF.

The gene calls are TRBV5-6 and TRBJ2-1; D unclear. With 4 bases removed from V and 5 bases from J, the gap between germline ends came to 7 bases. CDR3 size: 12 residues. CDR1 and CDR2 from the germline V gene are SGHDT and YYEEEE. CDR3 region: CASSRTDNEQFF. Here the CDR3 DNA reads TGTGCCAGCAGCCGGACGGACAATGAGCAGTTCTTC.

This clone was counted only a few times. The CDR3 nucleotides read TGTGCCAGCAGCTTCCGACTAGCGCGCACAGATACGCAGTATTTT. Its translation: CASSFRLARTDTQYF. The J gene is TRBJ2-3, the V gene TRBV9; TRBD2 agrees at 8 bases. Germline CDR1 SGDLS, CDR2 YYNGEE. CDR3 length: 15 residues. V lost 4 bases to trimming and J lost 1 base; unmatched junction nucleotides: 5. Using reference TRBV9 and TRBJ2-3 for the parts outside the CDR3, the full variable domain is DSGVTQTPKHLITATGQRVTLRCSPRSGDLSVYWYQQSLDQGLQFLIQYYNGEERAKGNILERFSAQQFPDLHSELNLSSLELGDSALYFCASSFRLARTDTQYFGPGTRLTVL.

The chain is built from TRBV15 and TRBJ2-7, with no clear D. Germline CDR1 LNHNV, CDR2 YYDKDF (reference sequence). V was cut by 1 base and J by 5 bases, with 15 bases left in between. This CDR3 contains 15 residues. CDR3 DNA sequence: TGTGCCACCAGCAGAGGTCCCAGTGGGCGTAACGAGCAGTACTTC. Translation gives CATSRGPSGRNEQYF.

This chain links TRBV19 with TRBJ2-5; 8 bases map to TRBD2. Looked up from germline, CDR1 is LNHDA and CDR2 is SQIVND (reference sequence). This CDR3 has 15 amino acids. The trim removed 5 bases at V and 5 bases at J, leaving 10 bases unmatched. This CDR3 reads CASSGRSAGVETQYF. CDR3 nucleotides: TGTGCCAGTAGTGGTCGTTCAGCGGGAGTGGAGACCCAGTACTTC. Full variable domain (outside the CDR3, taken from reference TRBV19 and TRBJ2-5): DGGITQSPKYLFRKEGQNVTLSCEQNLNHDAMYWYRQDPGQGLRLIYYSQIVNDFQKGDIAEGYSVSREKKESFPLTVTSAQKNPTAFYLCASSGRSAGVETQYFGPGTRLLVL.

CDR3 in DNA: TGTGCCAGCAGTATCAGGGGGCGAACTGAAGCTTTCTTT. Translated, it gives CASSIRGRTEAFF. This rearrangement joins TRBV27 to TRBJ1-1; 8 bases agree with TRBD1. The CDR3 is 13 amino acids. In germline, CDR1 is MNHEY, CDR2 SMNVEV (reference sequence). Losses at the gene ends were 5 bases for V and 5 bases for J; bases not matched to a gene: 4.

V is TRBV7-2 and J is TRBJ2-5; 7 bases are shared with TRBD1. The CDR3 loop spans 13 amino acids. Germline trimming cut 5 bases from V and 2 bases from J; bases unmatched to any gene: 2. Germline loops: CDR1 SGHTA, CDR2 FQGNSA. CDR3 sequence (DNA): TGTGCCAGCAGCCGGGACAGTCAAGAGACCCAGTACTTC. Translating it yields CASSRDSQETQYF. Full variable domain (missing parts from reference TRBV7-2 and TRBJ2-5): GAGVSQSPSNKVTEKGKDVELRCDPISGHTALYWYRQSLGQGLEFLIYFQGNSAPDKSGLPSDRFSAERTGGSVSTLTIQRTQQEDSAVYLCASSRDSQETQYFGPGTRLLVL.

The chain employs TRBV2 and TRBJ2-5; TRBD2 is a possible D gene (6 bases). The CDR3 is made up of 14 amino acids. Trimming cost V 6 bases and J 5 bases, with 16 bases left between them. The germline V gene has CDR1 SNHLY and CDR2 FYNNEI. The CDR3 protein is CASRGRAGLETQYF. The CDR3, as DNA: TGTGCCAGCAGAGGTCGGGCGGGGCTGGAGACCCAGTACTTC.

This chain connects TRBV5-6 to TRBJ1-1; D not certain. Trimming took 0 bases from V and 4 from J, leaving 7 bases between them. The CDR3 length is 13 residues. Germline values: CDR1 SGHDT, CDR2 YYEEEE. CDR3 region: CASSLGWVTEAFF. The CDR3, as DNA: TGTGCCAGCAGCTTGGGCTGGGTCACTGAAGCTTTCTTT. Full variable domain (missing parts from reference TRBV5-6 and TRBJ1-1): DAGVTQSPTHLIKTRGQQVTLRCSPKSGHDTVSWYQQALGQGPQFIFQYYEEEERQRGNFPDRFSGHQFPNYSSELNVNALLLGDSALYLCASSLGWVTEAFFGQGTRLTVV.

This clone came up a few times. The rearrangement links TRBV20-1 to TRBJ1-1; D remains unclear. In germline, CDR1 is DFQATT, CDR2 SNEGSKA (reference sequence). This CDR3 is 11 amino acids long. V lost 7 bases and J 1 base, leaving 7 bases between the germline ends. The CDR3 coding sequence is TGCAGTGTGGGAGGGAACACTGAAGCTTTCTTT. Protein: CSVGGNTEAFF.

This clone occurred a few times. V and J are TRBV7-3 and TRBJ2-3, with 8 bases identical to TRBD2. This CDR3 region has 16 residues. From germline, CDR1 is SGHTA and CDR2 FQGTGA. The J segment lost 6 bases and the V segment lost 1 base, leaving 9 bases of the junction unmatched. The CDR3 spells CASSLSPAGEGDTQYF. CDR3 coding DNA: TGTGCCAGCAGCTTAAGCCCAGCGGGAGAGGGGGATACGCAGTATTTT.

The V call is TRBV13, the J call TRBJ2-7, with no clear D. V was trimmed by 0 bases and J by 0 bases, leaving 9 bases between them. The CDR3 totals 15 residues. Germline CDR1 PRHDT, CDR2 FYEKMQ (reference sequence). The CDR3 loop is CASSLGRLTSYEQYF. Here the CDR3 DNA reads TGTGCCAGCAGCTTAGGGCGGTTGACCTCCTACGAGCAGTACTTC.

The chain uses TRBV7-8 and TRBJ1-1; 8 positions agree with TRBD1. V lost 3 bases to trimming and J lost 8 bases; unmatched junction nucleotides: 8. The CDR3 has 14 residues. From germline, CDR1 is SGHVS and CDR2 FQNEAQ. For the CDR3, the DNA is TGTGCCAGCAGCTTCTCGACAGGGGCTGTCGAAGCTTTCTTT. Translation: CASSFSTGAVEAFF.

This rearrangement joins TRBV25-1 to TRBJ2-3; 9 nucleotides agree with TRBD2. Per germline, CDR1 MGHDK and CDR2 SYGVNS. Losses at the gene ends were 3 bases for V and 8 bases for J; bases not matched to a gene: 6. The CDR3 is made up of 14 amino acids. The CDR3, as DNA: TGTGCCAGCAGTGAGAGCGGGAGGCCCGGTACGCAGTATTTT. Translated, it gives CASSESGRPGTQYF.